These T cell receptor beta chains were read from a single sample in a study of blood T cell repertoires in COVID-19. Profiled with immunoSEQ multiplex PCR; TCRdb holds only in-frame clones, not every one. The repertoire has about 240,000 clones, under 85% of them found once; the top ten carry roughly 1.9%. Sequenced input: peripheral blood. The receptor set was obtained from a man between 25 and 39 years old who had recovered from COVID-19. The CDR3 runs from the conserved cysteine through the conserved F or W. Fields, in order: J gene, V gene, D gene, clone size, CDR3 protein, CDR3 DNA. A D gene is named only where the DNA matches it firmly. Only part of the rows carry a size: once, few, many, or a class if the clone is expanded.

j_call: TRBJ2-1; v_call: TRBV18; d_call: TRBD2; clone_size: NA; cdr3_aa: CASSPLSGGPNEQFF; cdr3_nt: TGTGCCAGCTCACCACTAAGCGGGGGGCCCAATGAGCAGTTCTTC
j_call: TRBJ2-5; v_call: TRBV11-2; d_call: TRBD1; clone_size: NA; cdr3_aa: CASKRTGGGETQYF; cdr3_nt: TGTGCCAGTAAGCGGACAGGGGGCGGGGAGACCCAGTACTTC
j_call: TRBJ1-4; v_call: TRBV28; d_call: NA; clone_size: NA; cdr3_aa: CASSFRRTNEKLFF; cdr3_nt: TGTGCCAGCAGTTTCCGTCGAACTAATGAAAAACTGTTTTTT
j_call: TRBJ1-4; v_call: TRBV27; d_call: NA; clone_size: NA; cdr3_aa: CASSFREAGKLFF; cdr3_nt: TGTGCCAGCAGTTTCAGGGAGGCGGGAAAACTGTTTTTT
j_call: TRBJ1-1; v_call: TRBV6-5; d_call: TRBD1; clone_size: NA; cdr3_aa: CASRRTGNTEAFF; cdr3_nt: TGTGCCAGCAGGCGGACAGGGAACACTGAAGCTTTCTTT
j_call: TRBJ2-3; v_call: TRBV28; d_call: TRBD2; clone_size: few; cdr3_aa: CASQGGLAGTSTDTQYF; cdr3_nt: TGTGCCAGTCAGGGGGGGCTAGCGGGGACTAGCACAGATACGCAGTATTTT
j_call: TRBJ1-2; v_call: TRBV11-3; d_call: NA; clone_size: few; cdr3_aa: CASLPGYADYGYTF; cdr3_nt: TGTGCCAGCTTACCGGGGTATGCTGACTATGGCTACACCTTC
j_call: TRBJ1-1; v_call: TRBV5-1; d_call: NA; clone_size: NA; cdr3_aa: CASSLGRGSRTPNTEAFF; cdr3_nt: TGCGCCAGCAGCTTGGGCAGAGGGAGTCGTACGCCGAACACTGAAGCTTTCTTT
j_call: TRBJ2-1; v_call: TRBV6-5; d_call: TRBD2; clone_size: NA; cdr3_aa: CASSPRGGGAGEQFF; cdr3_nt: TGTGCCAGCAGTCCTCGAGGCGGGGGGGCCGGTGAGCAGTTCTTC
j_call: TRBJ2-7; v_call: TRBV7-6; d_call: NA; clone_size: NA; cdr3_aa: CASNTRAVLSSYEQYF; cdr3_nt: TGTGCCAGCAACACTAGAGCGGTTTTGAGCTCCTACGAGCAGTACTTC
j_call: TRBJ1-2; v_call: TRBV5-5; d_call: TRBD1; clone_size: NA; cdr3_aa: CASSVEQGFGYTF; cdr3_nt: TGTGCCAGCAGCGTAGAACAGGGGTTTGGCTACACCTTC
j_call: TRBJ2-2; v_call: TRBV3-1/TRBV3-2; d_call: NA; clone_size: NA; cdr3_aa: CASSQATESGELFF; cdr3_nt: TGTGCCAGCAGCCAAGCAACAGAATCCGGGGAGCTGTTTTTT
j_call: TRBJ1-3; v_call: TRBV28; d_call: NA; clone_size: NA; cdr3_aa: CASSSGTKSGNTIYF; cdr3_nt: TGTGCCAGCAGTTCGGGGACAAAGTCTGGAAACACCATATATTTT
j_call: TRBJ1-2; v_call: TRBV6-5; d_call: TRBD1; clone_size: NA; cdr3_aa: CASSYSGQGKFGYTF; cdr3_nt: TGTGCCAGCAGTTACTCTGGACAGGGGAAGTTTGGCTACACCTTC
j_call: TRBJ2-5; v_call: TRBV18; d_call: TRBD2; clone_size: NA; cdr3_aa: CASSPPSGEETQYF; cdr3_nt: TGTGCCAGCTCACCACCTAGCGGGGAAGAGACCCAGTACTTC
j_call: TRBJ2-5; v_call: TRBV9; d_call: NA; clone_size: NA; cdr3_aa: CASSVGQGGETQYF; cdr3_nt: TGTGCCAGCAGCGTAGGCCAGGGAGGAGAGACCCAGTACTTC
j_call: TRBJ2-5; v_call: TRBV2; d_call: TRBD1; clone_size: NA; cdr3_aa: CASTPDRGRVETQYF; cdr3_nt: TGTGCCAGCACCCCGGACAGGGGGAGAGTTGAGACCCAGTACTTC
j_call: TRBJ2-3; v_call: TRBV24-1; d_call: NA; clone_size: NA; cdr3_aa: CATSDFLVDTQYF; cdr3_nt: TGTGCCACCAGTGATTTTCTCGTAGATACGCAGTATTTT
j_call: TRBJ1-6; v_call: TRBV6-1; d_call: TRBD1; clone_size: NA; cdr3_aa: CASRPNRGDNSPLHF; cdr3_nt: TGTGCCAGCAGGCCTAACAGGGGGGATAATTCACCCCTCCACTTT
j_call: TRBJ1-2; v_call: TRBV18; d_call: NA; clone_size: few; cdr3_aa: CASSPPAQGGIGGYTF; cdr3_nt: TGTGCCAGCTCACCACCAGCCCAGGGAGGCATAGGTGGCTACACCTTC
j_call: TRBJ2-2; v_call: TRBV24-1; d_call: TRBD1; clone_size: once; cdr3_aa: CATSDRDREAGELFF; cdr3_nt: TGTGCCACCAGTGATCGGGACAGGGAAGCCGGGGAGCTGTTTTTT
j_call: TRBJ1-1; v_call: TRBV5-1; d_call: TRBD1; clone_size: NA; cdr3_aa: CASSFDRGQNTEAFF; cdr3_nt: TGCGCCAGCAGCTTCGACAGGGGGCAGAACACTGAAGCTTTCTTT
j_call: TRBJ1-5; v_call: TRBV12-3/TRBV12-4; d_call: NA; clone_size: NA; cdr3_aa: CASRGGGQPQHF; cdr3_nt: TGTGCCAGCAGAGGGGGGGGTCAGCCCCAGCATTTT
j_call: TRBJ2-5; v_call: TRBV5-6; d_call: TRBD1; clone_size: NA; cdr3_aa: CASSLEGQGGGTQYF; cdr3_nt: TGTGCCAGCAGCTTGGAGGGACAGGGGGGAGGGACCCAGTACTTC
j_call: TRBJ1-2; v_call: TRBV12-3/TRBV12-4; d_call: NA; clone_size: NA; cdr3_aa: CASSSGYGYTF; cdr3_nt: TGTGCCAGCAGTTCAGGCTATGGCTACACCTTC
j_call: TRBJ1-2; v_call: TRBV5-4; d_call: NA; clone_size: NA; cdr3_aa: CASSQPAGLGYGYTF; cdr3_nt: TGTGCCAGCAGCCAACCTGCGGGCTTGGGTTATGGCTACACCTTC
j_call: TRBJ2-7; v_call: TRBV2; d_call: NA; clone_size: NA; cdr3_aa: CASSDGGAGVREQYF; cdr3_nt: TGTGCCAGCAGTGATGGGGGGGCCGGGGTCCGCGAGCAGTACTTC
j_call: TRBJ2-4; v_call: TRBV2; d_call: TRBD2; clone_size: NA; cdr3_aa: CASRRVLAGGKNIQYF; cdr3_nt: TGTGCCAGCAGGAGGGTACTAGCGGGGGGGAAAAACATTCAGTACTTC
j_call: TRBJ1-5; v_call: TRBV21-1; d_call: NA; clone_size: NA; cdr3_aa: CASSKKQLNQPQHF; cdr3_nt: TGTGCCAGCAGCAAAAAACAGCTGAATCAGCCCCAGCATTTT
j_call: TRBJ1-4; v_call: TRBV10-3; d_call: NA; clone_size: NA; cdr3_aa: CAISPGVTTNEKLFF; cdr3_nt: TGTGCCATCAGTCCGGGAGTCACAACTAATGAAAAACTGTTTTTT
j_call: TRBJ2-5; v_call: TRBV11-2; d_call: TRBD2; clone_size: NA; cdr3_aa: CASSQAGGQETQYF; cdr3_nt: TGTGCCAGCAGCCAAGCGGGGGGACAAGAGACCCAGTACTTC
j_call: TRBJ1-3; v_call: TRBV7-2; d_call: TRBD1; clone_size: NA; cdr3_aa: CASRDRALGSGNTIYF; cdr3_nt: TGTGCCAGCAGGGACAGGGCATTGGGTTCGGGAAACACCATATATTTT
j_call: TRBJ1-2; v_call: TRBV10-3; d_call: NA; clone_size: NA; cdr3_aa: CAISDVADSNYGYTF; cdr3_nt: TGTGCCATCAGTGATGTGGCGGACTCTAACTATGGCTACACCTTC
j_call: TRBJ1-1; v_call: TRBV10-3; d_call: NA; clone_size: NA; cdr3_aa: CATRYEVNTEAFF; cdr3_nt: TGTGCCACCAGGTACGAGGTAAACACTGAAGCTTTCTTT
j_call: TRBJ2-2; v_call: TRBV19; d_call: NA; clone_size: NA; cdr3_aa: CASSSRHQGTGELFF; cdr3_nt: TGTGCCAGTAGTAGTCGTCACCAGGGCACCGGGGAGCTGTTTTTT
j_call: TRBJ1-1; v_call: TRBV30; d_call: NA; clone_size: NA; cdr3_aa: CAWKGVWGLLNTEAFF; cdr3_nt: TGTGCCTGGAAAGGGGTCTGGGGCCTACTGAACACTGAAGCTTTCTTT
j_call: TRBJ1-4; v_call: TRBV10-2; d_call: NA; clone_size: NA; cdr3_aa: CASSTGEYDGEKLFF; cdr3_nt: TGCGCCAGCAGTACCGGGGAGTACGATGGGGAAAAACTGTTTTTT
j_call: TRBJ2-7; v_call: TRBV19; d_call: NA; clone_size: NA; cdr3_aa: CASSIYGSDSHSYEQYF; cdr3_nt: TGTGCCAGTAGTATTTATGGGTCGGACTCCCACTCCTACGAGCAGTACTTC
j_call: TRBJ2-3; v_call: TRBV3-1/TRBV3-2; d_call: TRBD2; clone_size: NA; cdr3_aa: CASSQDWSSARGTLGTQYF; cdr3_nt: TGTGCCAGCAGCCAAGACTGGTCCTCGGCGCGGGGGACTCTAGGTACGCAGTATTTT
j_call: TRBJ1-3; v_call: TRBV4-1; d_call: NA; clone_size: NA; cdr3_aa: CASSPARGGNSGNTIYF; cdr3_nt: TGCGCCAGCAGCCCCGCGCGGGGGGGAAACTCTGGAAACACCATATATTTT
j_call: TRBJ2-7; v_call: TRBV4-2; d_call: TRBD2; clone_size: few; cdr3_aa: CASSQPEAGGPYEQYF; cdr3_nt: TGTGCCAGCAGCCAACCCGAAGCGGGGGGTCCCTACGAGCAGTACTTC
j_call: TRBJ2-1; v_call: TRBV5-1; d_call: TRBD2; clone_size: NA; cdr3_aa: CASSLRRAGGRGVDEQFF; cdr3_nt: TGCGCCAGCAGCTTAAGGCGGGCGGGGGGCAGAGGGGTTGATGAGCAGTTCTTC
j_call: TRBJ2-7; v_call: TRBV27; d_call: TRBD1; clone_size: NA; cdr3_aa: CASSSGQGAYEQYF; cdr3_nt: TGTGCCAGCAGTTCAGGACAGGGGGCCTACGAGCAGTACTTC
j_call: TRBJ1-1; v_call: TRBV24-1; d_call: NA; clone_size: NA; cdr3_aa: CATSDPHSGGGTEAFF; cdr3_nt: TGTGCCACCAGTGATCCGCATTCGGGGGGGGGCACTGAAGCTTTCTTT
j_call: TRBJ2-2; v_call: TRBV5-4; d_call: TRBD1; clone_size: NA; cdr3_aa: CASSLEGQGFGELFF; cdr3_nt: TGTGCCAGCAGCTTGGAGGGACAGGGGTTCGGGGAGCTGTTTTTT
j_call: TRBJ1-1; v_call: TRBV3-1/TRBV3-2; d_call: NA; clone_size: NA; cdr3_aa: CASRRGGDTEAFF; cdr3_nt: TGTGCCAGCAGACGAGGGGGGGACACTGAAGCTTTCTTT
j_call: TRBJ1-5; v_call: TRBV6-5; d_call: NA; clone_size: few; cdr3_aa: CASSTRDLGNQPQHF; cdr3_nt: TGTGCCAGCAGTACCCGGGACTTGGGCAATCAGCCCCAGCATTTT